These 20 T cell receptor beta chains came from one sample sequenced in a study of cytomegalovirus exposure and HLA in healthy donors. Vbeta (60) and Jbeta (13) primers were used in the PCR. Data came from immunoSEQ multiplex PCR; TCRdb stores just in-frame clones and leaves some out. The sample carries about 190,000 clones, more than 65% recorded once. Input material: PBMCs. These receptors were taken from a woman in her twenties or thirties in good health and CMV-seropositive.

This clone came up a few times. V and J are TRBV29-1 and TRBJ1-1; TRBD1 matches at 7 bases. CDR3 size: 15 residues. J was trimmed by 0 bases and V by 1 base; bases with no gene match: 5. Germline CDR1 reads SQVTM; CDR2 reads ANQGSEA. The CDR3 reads CSVEVPRGVNTEAFF. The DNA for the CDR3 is TGCAGCGTTGAAGTTCCCAGGGGGGTGAACACTGAAGCTTTCTTT.

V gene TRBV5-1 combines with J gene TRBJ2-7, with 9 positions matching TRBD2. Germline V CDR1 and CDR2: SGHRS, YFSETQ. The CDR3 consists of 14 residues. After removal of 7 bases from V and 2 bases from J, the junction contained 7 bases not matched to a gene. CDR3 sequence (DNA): TGCGCCAGCTCCGCGGGAGGGCCCGCCTACGAGCAGTACTTC. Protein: CASSAGGPAYEQYF.

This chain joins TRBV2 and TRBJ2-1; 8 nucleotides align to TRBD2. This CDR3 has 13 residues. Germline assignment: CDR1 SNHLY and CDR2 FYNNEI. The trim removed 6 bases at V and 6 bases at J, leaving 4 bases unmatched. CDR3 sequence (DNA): TGTGCCAGCAGGTCCGGGACTAGCAATGAGCAGTTCTTC. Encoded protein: CASRSGTSNEQFF.

DNA for the CDR3: TGTGCCAGTAGTATCGGCAGGGGGAACCAAGAGACCCAGTACTTC. Its translation: CASSIGRGNQETQYF. The V call is TRBV19, the J call TRBJ2-5, with 7 bases aligning to TRBD1. The germline gives CDR1 LNHDA, CDR2 SQIVND (reference sequence). The CDR3 has 15 amino acids. Trimming at V came to 3 bases and at J to 0 bases, leaving 4 bases not matched to a gene. Complete variable domain (other parts from reference TRBV19 and TRBJ2-5): DGGITQSPKYLFRKEGQNVTLSCEQNLNHDAMYWYRQDPGQGLRLIYYSQIVNDFQKGDIAEGYSVSREKKESFPLTVTSAQKNPTAFYLCASSIGRGNQETQYFGPGTRLLVL.

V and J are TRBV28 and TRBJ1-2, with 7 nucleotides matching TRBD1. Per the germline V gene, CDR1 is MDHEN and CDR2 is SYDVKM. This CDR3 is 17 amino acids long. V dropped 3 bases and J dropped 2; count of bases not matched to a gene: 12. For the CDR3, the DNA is TGTGCCAGCAGTTTGCCAAAAATCTGGACAGGAAACTATGGCTACACCTTC. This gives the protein CASSLPKIWTGNYGYTF.

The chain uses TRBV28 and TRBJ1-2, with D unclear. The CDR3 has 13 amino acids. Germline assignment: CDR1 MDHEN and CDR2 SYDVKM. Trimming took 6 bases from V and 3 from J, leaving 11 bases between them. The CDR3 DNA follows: TGTGCCAGCAGCCTGAAGGGAGACTATGGCTACACCTTC. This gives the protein CASSLKGDYGYTF.

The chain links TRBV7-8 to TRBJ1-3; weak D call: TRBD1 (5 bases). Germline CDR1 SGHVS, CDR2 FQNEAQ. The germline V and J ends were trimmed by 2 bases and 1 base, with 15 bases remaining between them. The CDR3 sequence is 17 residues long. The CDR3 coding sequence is TGTGCCAGCAGCTTAAATTCGGAGGGGTTTTCTGGAAACACCATATATTTT. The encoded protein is CASSLNSEGFSGNTIYF.

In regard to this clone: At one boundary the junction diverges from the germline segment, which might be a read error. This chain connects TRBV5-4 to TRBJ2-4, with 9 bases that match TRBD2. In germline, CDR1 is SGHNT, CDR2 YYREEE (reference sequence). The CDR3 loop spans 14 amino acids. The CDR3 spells CASSRAQEGLALHF. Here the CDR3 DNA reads TGTGCCAGCAGCCGGGCCCAGGAAGGACTAGCGCTTCACTTC.

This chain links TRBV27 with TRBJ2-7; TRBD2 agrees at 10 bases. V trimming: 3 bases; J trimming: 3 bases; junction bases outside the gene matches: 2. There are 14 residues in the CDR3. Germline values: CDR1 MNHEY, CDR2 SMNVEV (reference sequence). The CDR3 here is CASSFSGRYYEQYF. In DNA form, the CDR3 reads TGTGCCAGCAGTTTTAGCGGGAGGTACTACGAGCAGTACTTC.

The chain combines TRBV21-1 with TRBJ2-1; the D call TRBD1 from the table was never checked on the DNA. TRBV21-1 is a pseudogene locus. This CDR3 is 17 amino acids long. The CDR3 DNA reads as TGTGCCAGCAGCCCGCTTCCAAGGGACAGGGGTGTGGATGAGCAGTTCTTC. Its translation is CASSPLPRDRGVDEQFF.

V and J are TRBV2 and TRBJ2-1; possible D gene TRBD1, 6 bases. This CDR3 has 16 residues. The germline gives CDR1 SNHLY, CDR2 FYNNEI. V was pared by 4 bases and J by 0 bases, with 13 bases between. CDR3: CASSAGGGSSYNEQFF. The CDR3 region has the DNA TGTGCCAGCAGTGCTGGGGGCGGCAGCTCCTACAATGAGCAGTTCTTC.

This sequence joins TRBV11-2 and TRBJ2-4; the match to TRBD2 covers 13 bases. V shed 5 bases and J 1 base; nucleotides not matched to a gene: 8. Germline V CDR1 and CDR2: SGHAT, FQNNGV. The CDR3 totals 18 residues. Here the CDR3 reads CASSPRTSGSLAKNIQYF. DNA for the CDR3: TGTGCCAGCAGCCCGCGGACTAGCGGGAGTTTGGCCAAAAACATTCAGTACTTC.

The CDR3 reads CASSLAGTGGYTF. The CDR3 bases are TGTGCCAGCAGCTTGGCCGGGACTGGGGGCTACACCTTC. This chain connects TRBV11-2 to TRBJ1-2, with a tentative D call TRBD1 (5 bases). The CDR3 loop spans 13 amino acids. CDR1 and CDR2 from the germline V gene are SGHAT and FQNNGV. V lost 3 bases to trimming and J lost 8 bases, with 13 bases between them.

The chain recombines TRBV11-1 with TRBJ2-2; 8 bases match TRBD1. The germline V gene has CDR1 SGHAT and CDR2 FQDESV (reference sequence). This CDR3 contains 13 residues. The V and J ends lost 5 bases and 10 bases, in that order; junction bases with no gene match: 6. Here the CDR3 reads CASSLQGAVELFF. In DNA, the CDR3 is TGTGCCAGCAGCCTCCAGGGGGCAGTGGAGCTGTTTTTT.

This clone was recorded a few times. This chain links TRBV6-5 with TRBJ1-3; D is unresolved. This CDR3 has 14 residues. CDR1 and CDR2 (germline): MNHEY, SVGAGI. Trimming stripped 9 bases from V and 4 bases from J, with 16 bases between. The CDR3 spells CASCPTAAGNTIYF. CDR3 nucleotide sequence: TGTGCCAGTTGCCCGACGGCGGCAGGAAACACCATATATTTT.

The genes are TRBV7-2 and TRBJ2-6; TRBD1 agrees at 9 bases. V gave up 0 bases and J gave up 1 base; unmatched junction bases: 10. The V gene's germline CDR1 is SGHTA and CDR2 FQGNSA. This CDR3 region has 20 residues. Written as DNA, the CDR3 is TGTGCCAGCAGCTTAGCGCGTTTGACAGGGGGAAGGTCTGGGGCCAACGTCCTGACTTTC. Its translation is CASSLARLTGGRSGANVLTF.

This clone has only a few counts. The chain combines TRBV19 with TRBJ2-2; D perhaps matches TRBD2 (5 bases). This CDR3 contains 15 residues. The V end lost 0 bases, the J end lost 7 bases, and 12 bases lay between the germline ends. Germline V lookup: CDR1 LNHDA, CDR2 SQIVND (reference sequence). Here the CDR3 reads CASSIESGFGGELFF. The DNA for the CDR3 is TGTGCCAGTAGTATAGAGTCGGGGTTTGGCGGGGAGCTGTTTTTT.

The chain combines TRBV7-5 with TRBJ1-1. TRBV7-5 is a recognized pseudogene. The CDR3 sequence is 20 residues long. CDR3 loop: CARSLGWRAQPPGENTEAFF. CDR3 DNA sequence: TGTGCCAGAAGCTTAGGGTGGCGAGCCCAACCGCCGGGTGAGAACACTGAAGCTTTCTTT.

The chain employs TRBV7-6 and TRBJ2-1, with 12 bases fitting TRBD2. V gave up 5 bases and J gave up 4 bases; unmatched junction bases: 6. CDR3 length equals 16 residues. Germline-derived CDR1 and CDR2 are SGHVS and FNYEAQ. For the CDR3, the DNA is TGTGCCAGCAGCCCGGGACTAGCGGGCGCGTACAATGAGCAGTTCTTC. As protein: CASSPGLAGAYNEQFF.

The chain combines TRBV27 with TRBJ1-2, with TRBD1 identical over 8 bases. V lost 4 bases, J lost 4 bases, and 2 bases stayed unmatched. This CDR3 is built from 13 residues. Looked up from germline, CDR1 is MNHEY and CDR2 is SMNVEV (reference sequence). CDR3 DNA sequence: TGTGCCAGCAGTTCCCAGGGGGCCTATGGCTACACCTTC. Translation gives CASSSQGAYGYTF.